The entry below gives a single TCR beta chain sequence along with its context. Its cognate antigen is unknown. Treatment: about 20 received Ad26.COV2.S at low or high dose, single or two shots; several received placebo; per-sample allocation not given. Repertoires come from day 63 after the first vaccine or placebo injection. Repertoires were generated with immunoSEQ multiplex PCR, while TCRdb's copy carries only in-frame clones and drops some. The repertoire holds fewer than 300,000 clones, with roughly 86% as singletons. The sample originates from a study of Ad26.COV2.S vaccination and SARS-CoV-2 variants. Turning to the study itself: The COV1001 Ad26.COV2.S trial arm included the donor. Dosing was one shot or two shots 56 days apart.

V dropped 7 bases and J dropped 0 bases, with 13 bases sitting between them. CDR3 length equals 14 residues. The germline CDR1 and CDR2 sequences are WSHSY and SAAADI. Whole-study results and caveats: The TCR-based breadth and depth measures might underestimate overall T cell responses. Similar non-spike TCR breadth was observed in recipients of vaccine and of placebo.

The chain carries TRBV10-2 and TRBJ2-7; D not certain. This receptor was taken from a person aged 18 to 59 who received the Ad26.COV2.S COVID-19 vaccine or a placebo. The sequencing used peripheral blood, collected in a trial of Ad26.COV2.S vaccine versus placebo. Here the CDR3 reads CASNADGSSYEQYF. CDR3 DNA sequence: TGCGCCAGCAACGCGGACGGTTCCTCCTACGAGCAGTACTTC.